This note documents a single T cell receptor beta chain sequence. The antigen remains unidentified. Regarding treatment: oral pan-JAK inhibitor, 5-10 mg twice daily. Sorted populations comprised CD4+ and CD8+ T cells obtained from PBMCs. The data originate from a study of CD8+ T cells in alopecia areata. Overall study: It was 6 to 18 months of tofacitinib, and then there were 6 months off drug.

cDNA serving as the sequencing template came from extracted, reverse transcribed RNA. The protocol was immunoSEQ multiplex PCR, while the TCRdb copy is restricted to in-frame clones and leaves out a portion. The sample includes over 100,000 clones, around 56% of them seen just once. Findings and caveats of the study: Alphabeta T cells residing in normal skin are also sequenced in scalp samples. Tofacitinib yielded significantly lower scalp clonality and fewer expanded CD8+ clones among the top 100.

CDR1 is MNHEY and CDR2 is SMNVEV in the germline V gene (reference sequence). The CDR3 covers 14 residues. V was pared by 4 bases and J by 4 bases, with 2 bases of the junction left unmatched. This specimen was CD4+ T cells sorted from blood, taken at week 4, from a patient treated with tofacitinib. The rearrangement joins TRBV27 to TRBJ1-2; 11 bases are a match to TRBD1. The source is a human donor with alopecia areata. In DNA form, the CDR3 reads TGTGCCAGCAGTTGGACAGGGGGCGGCTATGGCTACACCTTC. Amino acid sequence: CASSWTGGGYGYTF.